This T cell receptor (beta chain) was obtained from a study of shared clonotypes between healthy human individuals. The length of the CDR3 is 13 residues. Unmatched junction bases numbered 4, after V lost 7 bases and J lost 3 bases. Germline assignment: CDR1 SQVTM and CDR2 ANQGSEA. This table comes from immunoSEQ multiplex PCR, and its TCRdb copy is limited to in-frame clones, with some not included. The profile shows about 2 million clones, about 95% of them singletons. The TCR sequence derives from a man aged 18 to 30 in good health. Sequenced material: naive CD4+ T cells sorted from blood. Subset denoted: CD45RA+ positively selected. V usage is TRBV29-1 and J usage is TRBJ1-4, with TRBD1 matching 8 bases. In nucleotides, the CDR3 is TGCAGCGCCCAGGGGGCGGCTAATGAAAAACTGTTTTTT. Residues: CSAQGAANEKLFF.